This passage covers 17 T cell receptor beta chains from one sample sequenced in a study of shared clonotypes between healthy human individuals. This table comes from immunoSEQ multiplex PCR, and its TCRdb copy is limited to in-frame clones, with some not included. This sample has roughly 700,000 clones, with about 74% found just once. The material sequenced was memory CD4+ T cells sorted from blood. Subset noted: CD45RA-negative fraction. Receptors were obtained from a woman aged 25 to 39 in good health.

The rearrangement joins TRBV19 to TRBJ1-1; 7 bases align to TRBD1. CDR1 and CDR2 (germline): LNHDA, SQIVND (reference sequence). CDR3 length equals 15 residues. Trimming took 6 bases from V and 6 from J; bases not matched to a gene: 13. The CDR3 region has the DNA TGTGCCAGTAGGGAGGTGGACAGGCGAAATGCTGAAGCTTTCTTT. It encodes CASREVDRRNAEAFF.

This chain links TRBV7-2 with TRBJ2-1, with 7 positions matching TRBD2. The germline V gene has CDR1 SGHTA and CDR2 FQGNSA. J lost 9 bases, V lost 3 bases, and 14 bases had no gene match. This CDR3 comprises 16 residues. CDR3 loop: CASSLGSSGFRGEQFF. In DNA form, the CDR3 reads TGTGCCAGCAGCTTGGGTTCTAGCGGTTTCCGGGGTGAGCAGTTCTTC.

DNA of the CDR3: TGTGCCAGCAGTGTCCAACAGGACCACTCTGGAAACACCATATATTTT. Translated, it gives CASSVQQDHSGNTIYF. The V call is TRBV6-1, the J call TRBJ1-3, with D tentatively TRBD1 (5 bases). Trimming cost V 4 bases and J 0 bases, with 13 bases left between them. The CDR3 extends over 16 amino acids. The germline gives CDR1 MNHNS, CDR2 SASEGT.

This clone was found many times. Other nucleotide sequences from this sample produce the same CDR3. This chain connects TRBV10-1 to TRBJ1-1, with D possibly matching TRBD1 (6 bases). From germline, CDR1 is WNHNN and CDR2 SYGVQD (reference sequence). Trimming took off 6 bases at V and 3 bases at J, with 11 bases between the two ends. CDR3 length: 13 residues. The CDR3 reads CASSKNRDTEAFF. CDR3 in DNA: TGCGCCAGCAGCAAGAACAGGGACACTGAAGCTTTCTTT.

V usage is TRBV27 and J usage is TRBJ2-1, with D tentatively TRBD1 (6 bases). CDR3 length: 17 residues. CDR1 and CDR2 (germline): MNHEY, SMNVEV (reference sequence). Deletions cut 8 bases from V and 5 bases from J, with 25 bases between. CDR3 loop: CASRLLGGAPHNNEQFF. CDR3 nucleotide sequence: TGTGCCAGCCGGCTTTTAGGGGGAGCCCCCCATAACAATGAGCAGTTCTTC.

This chain connects TRBV5-4 to TRBJ2-3, with 11 bases aligning to TRBD2. J gave up 4 bases and V 4 bases, and 11 bases lay outside the gene matches. The germline V gene has CDR1 SGHNT and CDR2 YYREEE (reference sequence). This CDR3 is 17 amino acids long. CDR3 loop: CASSMGGTSGLADTQYF. CDR3 nucleotide sequence: TGTGCCAGCAGCATGGGGGGGACTAGCGGACTCGCAGATACGCAGTATTTT. Complete variable domain (other parts from reference TRBV5-4 and TRBJ2-3): ETGVTQSPTHLIKTRGQQVTLRCSSQSGHNTVSWYQQALGQGPQFIFQYYREEENGRGNFPPRFSGLQFPNYSSELNVNALELDDSALYLCASSMGGTSGLADTQYFGPGTRLTVL.

A word on this clone: Other DNA sequences in the same sample also yield this CDR3. V usage is TRBV5-1 and J usage is TRBJ2-7; no clear D gene. CDR3 length: 13 amino acids. Germline V gives CDR1 SGHRS, CDR2 YFSETQ. V was cut by 0 bases and J by 2 bases, with 6 bases left in between. The CDR3 loop reads CASSLDSPYEQYF. The CDR3 DNA reads TGCGCCAGCAGCTTGGACAGCCCCTACGAGCAGTACTTC.

As for this clone: The same CDR3 arises from other DNA sequences in this sample as well. This chain links TRBV28 with TRBJ1-3; tentatively, D is TRBD1 (6 bases). This CDR3 has 13 amino acids. Deletions cut 7 bases from V and 0 bases from J, with 7 bases between. CDR1 and CDR2 from the germline V gene are MDHEN and SYDVKM. The CDR3 coding sequence is TGTGCCAGCACGGACAGCTCTGGAAACACCATATATTTT. Translated: CASTDSSGNTIYF.

CDR3 residues: CASSLGDRVFSTEAFF. In DNA form, the CDR3 reads TGCGCCAGCAGCTTGGGGGACAGGGTTTTTAGCACTGAAGCTTTCTTT. The chain is built from TRBV5-1 and TRBJ1-1; 9 nucleotides match TRBD1. The V gene's germline CDR1 is SGHRS and CDR2 YFSETQ. The CDR3 is made up of 16 amino acids. With 0 bases clipped from V and 4 bases from J, the junction kept 7 bases outside the gene matches.

This chain joins TRBV5-1 and TRBJ2-7; D is possibly TRBD2 (6 bases). Germline CDR1 and CDR2: SGHRS and YFSETQ. Between the trimmed V and J ends, which lost 4 bases and 2 bases, there was a span of 16 bases. The CDR3 runs 15 residues. CDR3 in DNA: TGCGCCAGCAGCGGGAGCACGGGACTCACCTACGAGCAGTACTTC. Its protein product is CASSGSTGLTYEQYF.

The rearrangement uses TRBV28 and TRBJ2-1; 9 bases line up with TRBD1. With V trimmed by 2 bases and J by 9 bases, 5 bases remained unmatched. The CDR3 loop spans 14 amino acids. Germline loops: CDR1 MDHEN, CDR2 SYDVKM. CDR3 DNA sequence: TGTGCCAGCAGTTTACATAGGACAGGGGCTGAGCAGTTCTTC. Its protein product is CASSLHRTGAEQFF.

The gene calls are TRBV7-8 and TRBJ2-3; D might be TRBD1 or TRBD2, each matching 9 bases. CDR3 length equals 18 residues. Trimming pared 3 bases from V and 6 bases from J, leaving 25 bases between. Per germline, CDR1 SGHVS and CDR2 FQNEAQ. CDR3 loop: CASSFGQGRASGTDTQYF. CDR3 DNA: TGTGCCAGCAGCTTCGGACAGGGGAGGGCTAGCGGGACTGATACGCAGTATTTT.

The chain couples TRBV29-1 to TRBJ2-7; 9 bases map to TRBD2. Trimming at V came to 6 bases and at J to 1 base, leaving 4 bases not matched to a gene. The CDR3 has 13 amino acids. Looked up from germline, CDR1 is SQVTM and CDR2 is ANQGSEA. CDR3 nucleotide sequence: TGCAGCGTGGGACTAGCAGGGTCCTACGAGCAGTACTTC. It codes for CSVGLAGSYEQYF.

The rearrangement uses TRBV7-3 and TRBJ2-2, with 10 bases that match TRBD1. CDR1 and CDR2 from the germline V gene are SGHTA and FQGTGA. CDR3 size: 15 residues. With V trimmed by 4 bases and J by 7 bases, 6 bases remained unmatched. CDR3 coding DNA: TGTGCCAGCAGCTCCTGGACAGGGGGGAGCGGGGAGCTGTTTTTT. Translated, it gives CASSSWTGGSGELFF.

J is TRBJ2-7 and V is TRBV7-2; no reliable D call. The V end lost 1 base, the J end lost 2 bases, and 6 bases lay between the germline ends. CDR1 and CDR2 from the germline V gene are SGHTA and FQGNSA. This CDR3 has 13 amino acids. CDR3 region: CASSLVYTYEQYF. The CDR3 region has the DNA TGTGCCAGCAGCTTAGTTTACACCTACGAGCAGTACTTC.

This chain connects TRBV4-1 to TRBJ1-5; a possible D gene is TRBD1 (5 bases). Trimming removed 4 bases from V and 0 bases from J, with 16 bases in between. The CDR3 totals 17 residues. Germline V CDR1 and CDR2: MGHRA, YSYEKL. The chain's CDR3 is CASSPGQRGGSNQPQHF. DNA for the CDR3: TGCGCCAGCAGCCCCGGACAACGGGGAGGTAGCAATCAGCCCCAGCATTTT.

The chain carries TRBV5-1 and TRBJ2-7, with D uncertain. The V end was cut by 4 bases, the J end by 1 base, with 15 bases between. Looked up from germline, CDR1 is SGHRS and CDR2 is YFSETQ. The CDR3 length is 15 residues. The CDR3 spells CASSVRPTGSYEQYF. Written as DNA, the CDR3 is TGCGCCAGCAGCGTCCGACCGACCGGTTCCTACGAGCAGTACTTC.